Below, 15 T cell receptor beta chains from the same sample are listed, as sequenced in a study of cytomegalovirus exposure and HLA in healthy donors. The PCR had 60 Vbeta and 13 Jbeta primers. TCRdb keeps only in-frame clones here, not all; method: immunoSEQ multiplex PCR. The table records 130,000 to 150,000 clones, around 85% of them present only once. Sequences were obtained from PBMCs. The receptors were gathered from a man in his forties in good health and CMV-seropositive.

The chain is built from TRBV10-3 and TRBJ2-1; 10 bases are shared with TRBD2. The CDR3 has 16 amino acids. V trimming: 10 bases; J trimming: 7 bases; junction bases outside the gene matches: 16. CDR1 and CDR2 (germline): ENHRY, SYGVKD. CDR3 sequence: CATASRAGGPLNEQFF. CDR3 DNA: TGTGCCACCGCCTCTAGAGCGGGAGGGCCTTTGAATGAGCAGTTCTTC.

The chain couples TRBV10-3 to TRBJ2-7; TRBD2 agrees at 7 bases. The CDR3 is 14 residues long. The V and J ends lost 4 bases and 3 bases, in that order; junction bases with no gene match: 6. Germline V gives CDR1 ENHRY, CDR2 SYGVKD. CDR3 nucleotides: TGTGCCATCAGTGGGGGGGGGATCGGCTACGAGCAGTACTTC. Its protein product is CAISGGGIGYEQYF.

The rearrangement uses TRBV11-2 and TRBJ1-1; D is unclear. The CDR3 extends over 11 amino acids. Per the germline V gene, CDR1 is SGHAT and CDR2 is FQNNGV. Between the trimmed V and J ends, which lost 5 bases and 8 bases, there was a span of 9 bases. The CDR3 sequence: CASSRTDEAFF. In DNA, the CDR3 is TGTGCCAGCAGCCGAACAGACGAAGCTTTCTTT.

This clone was picked up a small number of times. The chain joins TRBV19 to TRBJ1-2; 8 nucleotides match TRBD1. Germline CDR1 and CDR2: LNHDA and SQIVND (reference sequence). The CDR3 consists of 16 residues. After removal of 5 bases from V and 8 bases from J, the junction contained 16 bases not matched to a gene. Here the CDR3 DNA reads TGTGCCAGTAGTTCATCGGACAGGGCCTCTTCGCGAGGCTACACCTTC. This translates into CASSSSDRASSRGYTF.

J is TRBJ2-7 and V is TRBV5-1, with D possibly matching TRBD2 (5 bases). V lost 4 bases to trimming and J lost 6 bases, with 11 bases between them. Germline CDR1 is SGHRS and CDR2 is YFSETQ. The CDR3 is 12 residues long. CDR3 sequence: CASSIDYGEQYF. The DNA for the CDR3 is TGCGCCAGCAGCATTGACTACGGCGAGCAGTACTTC.

The rearrangement uses TRBV4-1 and TRBJ2-6, with a weak D call TRBD1 (5 bases). Germline assignment: CDR1 MGHRA and CDR2 YSYEKL. The CDR3 has 16 residues. V gave up 3 bases and J gave up 4 bases, with 13 bases separating them. CDR3 sequence: CASSQDTPHGANVLTF. For the CDR3, the DNA is TGCGCCAGCAGCCAGGACACACCGCACGGGGCCAACGTCCTGACTTTC.

V usage is TRBV5-1 and J usage is TRBJ2-4; 14 bases map to TRBD2. CDR1 is SGHRS and CDR2 is YFSETQ in the germline V gene. The J segment lost 2 bases and the V segment lost 2 bases, leaving 6 bases of the junction unmatched. This CDR3 region has 18 residues. CDR3 sequence reads: CASSFGLAGGGPKNIQYF. The CDR3 coding sequence is TGCGCCAGCAGCTTCGGACTAGCGGGGGGAGGGCCCAAAAACATTCAGTACTTC.

The chain links TRBV5-6 to TRBJ2-5, with 10 bases fitting TRBD1. The DNA end favors TRBJ2-7, so the J call may be wrong. CDR1 and CDR2 (germline): SGHDT, YYEEEE. The CDR3 sequence is 14 residues long. CDR3 protein: CASSRADRGYEQYF. CDR3 DNA sequence: TGTGCCAGCAGCCGGGCGGACAGGGGGTACGAGCAGTACTTC.

The CDR3 DNA reads as TGTGCCAGCACGTCGCGACAGGGGGCCCTCGAGCAGTACTTC. It yields the protein CASTSRQGALEQYF. The V gene is TRBV2, the J gene TRBJ2-7; 10 bases are shared with TRBD1. CDR3 size: 14 residues. Germline V gene sequence: CDR1 SNHLY, CDR2 FYNNEI. The V segment lost 7 bases and the J segment 6 bases; nucleotides outside the gene matches: 9. The full variable domain, completed using reference TRBV2 and TRBJ2-7, is EPEVTQTPSHQVTQMGQEVILRCVPISNHLYFYWYRQILGQKVEFLVSFYNNEISEKSEIFDDQFSVERPDGSNFTLKIRSTKLEDSAMYFCASTSRQGALEQYFGPGTRLTVT.

V usage is TRBV6-5 and J usage is TRBJ2-1; 8 positions agree with TRBD2. After removal of 2 bases from V and 9 bases from J, the junction contained 3 bases not matched to a gene. This CDR3 comprises 13 residues. Germline loops: CDR1 MNHEY, CDR2 SVGAGI. CDR3 residues: CASSYGGGIEQFF. The CDR3 bases are TGTGCCAGCAGTTACGGCGGGGGGATTGAGCAGTTCTTC.

This clone has only one observation. The chain is built from TRBV19 and TRBJ1-2, with unresolved D. From germline, CDR1 is LNHDA and CDR2 SQIVND (reference sequence). This CDR3 has 13 residues. The V end was cut by 3 bases, the J end by 4 bases, with 9 bases between. The DNA of the CDR3 is TGTGCCAGTAGTATTACGGAGGCCTATGGCTACACCTTC. The encoded protein is CASSITEAYGYTF.

This chain connects TRBV5-1 to TRBJ2-2; 7 nucleotides line up with TRBD1. Germline trimming cut 2 bases from V and 9 bases from J; bases unmatched to any gene: 10. The CDR3 runs to 15 residues. Germline V gives CDR1 SGHRS, CDR2 YFSETQ. CDR3 region: CASSLRQGASRELFF. CDR3 DNA sequence: TGCGCCAGCAGCTTACGACAGGGCGCTTCTAGGGAGCTGTTTTTT.

This chain joins TRBV2 and TRBJ2-3; 7 bases fit TRBD1. Per the germline V gene, CDR1 is SNHLY and CDR2 is FYNNEI. CDR3 length: 13 residues. The ends lost 8 bases at V and 5 bases at J; junction bases unmatched: 7. This chain's CDR3 is CASRQGREDTQYF. The CDR3 DNA follows: TGTGCCAGCCGACAGGGAAGGGAAGATACGCAGTATTTT.

The V and J genes are TRBV7-3 and TRBJ2-7; 9 nucleotides line up with TRBD2. The CDR3 extends over 15 amino acids. In germline, CDR1 is SGHTA, CDR2 FQGTGA. The trim removed 5 bases at V and 2 bases at J, leaving 7 bases unmatched. CDR3: CASSLQREAPYEQYF. CDR3 in DNA: TGTGCCAGCAGCCTGCAGCGGGAGGCCCCCTACGAGCAGTACTTC.

The V gene is TRBV2, the J gene TRBJ1-2, with 7 bases aligning to TRBD1. Germline V CDR1 and CDR2: SNHLY, FYNNEI. The CDR3 totals 13 residues. With 7 bases clipped from V and 2 bases from J, the junction kept 4 bases outside the gene matches. CDR3 sequence reads: CASMAGQNYGYTF. In DNA form, the CDR3 reads TGTGCCAGCATGGCGGGACAGAACTATGGCTACACCTTC. Full variable domain (outside the CDR3, taken from reference TRBV2 and TRBJ1-2): EPEVTQTPSHQVTQMGQEVILRCVPISNHLYFYWYRQILGQKVEFLVSFYNNEISEKSEIFDDQFSVERPDGSNFTLKIRSTKLEDSAMYFCASMAGQNYGYTFGSGTRLTVV.